The 23 T cell receptor beta chains below were found in one sample sequenced in a study of T-cell reconstitution after alpha-beta-depleted transplantation in children. Unique molecular identifiers featured in how the TCRbeta library was prepared. TCRdb ran MiXCR on the PCR reads and lists one entry per CDR3 protein. Of 450,000 to 550,000 distinct CDR3 sequences in the sample, approximately 10% were seen once. The material was PBMCs, mostly from graft donor cells, obtained 180 days after TCRalphabeta/CD19-depleted stem cell transplant. The receptors were gathered from a female patient aged 2-15 years who had a stem cell transplant for aplastic anemia, so the T cells may come from the graft donor.

This clonotype was detected only a few times. The chain has TRBV5-1 and TRBJ2-5, with D perhaps matching TRBD1 or TRBD2 (5 bases each). Germline V gene lookup returns CDR1 SGHRS and CDR2 YFSETQ. This CDR3 spans 13 amino acids. V was clipped by 3 bases and J by 6 bases, with 12 bases between them. CDR3 amino acids: CASSWDQGQTQYF. CDR3 DNA sequence: TGCGCCAGCAGCTGGGACCAGGGACAGACCCAGTACTTC.

This clonotype was seen many times. At one end, the junction sequence differs from germline, possibly due to a read error. The chain carries TRBV4-3 and TRBJ1-2, with D possibly being TRBD1 (6 bases). The CDR3 extends over 13 amino acids. Germline V gene lookup returns CDR1 LGHNA and CDR2 YSLEER. Written as DNA, the CDR3 is TGTGCCAGCAGCCAGGACAGTAACTATGGCTACACCTTC. Translated, it gives CASSQDSNYGYTF.

The chain uses TRBV7-8 and TRBJ2-3; D tentatively fits TRBD1 or TRBD2 (5 bases each). V lost 5 bases and J lost 0, with 12 bases in between. CDR1 and CDR2 from the germline V gene are SGHVS and FQNEAQ. This CDR3 spans 15 amino acids. DNA of the CDR3: TGTGCCAGCAGCGCCCGGGACCAGAGCACAGATACGCAGTATTTT. Encoded protein: CASSARDQSTDTQYF. Full variable domain (missing parts from reference TRBV7-8 and TRBJ2-3): GAGVSQSPRYKVAKRGQDVALRCDPISGHVSLFWYQQALGQGPEFLTYFQNEAQLDKSGLPSDRFFAERPEGSVSTLKIQRTQQEDSAVYLCASSARDQSTDTQYFGPGTRLTVL.

This clonotype came up a few times. The rearrangement links TRBV6-2 or TRBV6-3 to TRBJ2-2; possibly TRBD1 or TRBD2 for D (5 bases each). CDR1 MNHEY and CDR2 SVGEGT come from the germline V gene. V lost 2 bases to trimming and J lost 1 base, with 11 bases between them. The CDR3 is 16 amino acids. DNA for the CDR3: TGTGCCAGCAGTTACAGAAGGGACGGGAACACCGGGGAGCTGTTTTTT. As protein: CASSYRRDGNTGELFF.

This clonotype appeared a few times. The V call is TRBV4-3, the J call TRBJ1-2, with a possible D match to TRBD1 (5 bases). In germline, CDR1 is LGHNA, CDR2 YSLEER. The CDR3 runs to 17 residues. Trimming took off 0 bases at V and 6 bases at J, with 20 bases between the two ends. CDR3 DNA sequence: TGCGCCAGCAGCCAAGATAGTTCCAGGGACCCTCAGCATGGCTACACCTTC. Its translation: CASSQDSSRDPQHGYTF.

This clonotype was counted a single time. V is TRBV10-3 and J is TRBJ2-1; TRBD2 matches at 7 bases. The CDR3 loop spans 15 amino acids. Germline V gene lookup returns CDR1 ENHRY and CDR2 SYGVKD. The junction had 13 bases not matched to a gene; V was cut back by 7 bases and J by 7 bases. CDR3 coding DNA: TGTGCCATCATCATGGGTGCTAGCGGAGGAAATGAGCAGTTCTTC. Its translation: CAIIMGASGGNEQFF.

This sequence joins TRBV3-1 and TRBJ2-3, with 7 bases identical to TRBD2. The junction had 9 bases not matched to a gene; V was cut back by 5 bases and J by 4 bases. The CDR3 contains 15 residues. Germline CDR1 is LGHDT and CDR2 is YNNKEL (reference sequence). CDR3 region: CASSILGRQADTQYF. DNA for the CDR3: TGTGCCAGCAGCATCCTCGGGAGGCAGGCAGATACGCAGTATTTT.

This clonotype was seen only a few times. This chain uses TRBV12-3 or TRBV12-4 with TRBJ2-5; unclear D gene. This CDR3 is 14 amino acids long. V dropped 3 bases and J dropped 4 bases, with 12 bases sitting between them. DNA for the CDR3: TGTGCCAGCAGTTTTATGATGGTGCGAGAGACCCAGTACTTC. The encoded protein is CASSFMMVRETQYF.

This clonotype was seen repeatedly, ten times or more. The V call is TRBV12-3 or TRBV12-4, the J call TRBJ2-1; 8 bases match TRBD2. After removal of 5 bases from V and 10 bases from J, the junction contained 13 bases not matched to a gene. The CDR3 length is 15 residues. CDR3 DNA sequence: TGTGCCAGCAGTCCCGCGGGAGCGGGAGTTCAAGAGCAGTTCTTC. It codes for CASSPAGAGVQEQFF.

This clonotype has only a few counts. The chain has TRBV4-3 and TRBJ2-1; TRBD2 matches at 11 bases. The ends lost 0 bases at V and 1 base at J; junction bases unmatched: 2. The CDR3 has 17 amino acids. The germline CDR1 and CDR2 sequences are LGHNA and YSLEER. CDR3 sequence: CASSQDRTSGSYNEQFF. The DNA of the CDR3 is TGCGCCAGCAGCCAAGACCGGACTAGCGGGTCCTACAATGAGCAGTTCTTC.

This clonotype was recorded many times. The rearrangement joins TRBV4-3 to TRBJ2-1, with TRBD2 as a possible D gene (6 bases). Trimming took off 3 bases at V and 2 bases at J, with 11 bases between the two ends. Per germline, CDR1 LGHNA and CDR2 YSLEER. The CDR3 extends over 15 amino acids. The CDR3 here is CASSHPWTTYNEQFF. In nucleotides, the CDR3 is TGCGCCAGCAGCCATCCCTGGACTACCTACAATGAGCAGTTCTTC.

This clonotype came up many times. The chain links TRBV24-1 to TRBJ2-7; 8 bases fit TRBD1. The germline V gene has CDR1 KGHDR and CDR2 SFDVKD. V trimming: 7 bases; J trimming: 2 bases; junction bases outside the gene matches: 6. This CDR3 contains 14 residues. The CDR3 DNA follows: TGTGCCACCAGCGAGACAGGGGCCGCCTACGAGCAGTACGTC. Protein: CATSETGAAYEQYV.

This clonotype occurred a few times. The rearrangement links TRBV20-1 to TRBJ2-1; 7 nucleotides line up with TRBD2. The germline CDR1 and CDR2 sequences are DFQATT and SNEGSKA (reference sequence). CDR3 length: 10 residues. With 5 bases clipped from V and 12 bases from J, the junction kept 4 bases outside the gene matches. The CDR3 DNA sequence: TGCAGTGCTCACTTAGCGGGGCAGTTCTTC. Translation: CSAHLAGQFF.

V gene TRBV5-8 combines with J gene TRBJ1-5; the D gene is possibly TRBD1 (5 bases). This CDR3 is built from 14 residues. Trimming took 5 bases from V and 4 from J, leaving 13 bases between them. In germline, CDR1 is SGHTS, CDR2 YDEGEE. In nucleotides, the CDR3 is TGTGCCAGCAGTCGGGACTCAGCAAATCAGCCCCAGCATTTT. Amino acid sequence: CASSRDSANQPQHF.

This clonotype has a handful of counts. The J gene is TRBJ1-1, the V gene TRBV7-9; D uncertain. V shed 5 bases and J shed 0 bases, with 13 bases lying between them. From germline, CDR1 is SEHNR and CDR2 FQNEAQ (reference sequence). The CDR3 is 15 amino acids. CDR3 protein: CASSDRAEMNTEAFF. The DNA for the CDR3 is TGTGCCAGCAGCGATCGGGCAGAGATGAACACTGAAGCTTTCTTT. The complete variable domain, with remaining parts taken from reference TRBV7-9 and TRBJ1-1, reads DTGVSQNPRHKITKRGQNVTFRCDPISEHNRLYWYRQTLGQGPEFLTYFQNEAQLEKSRLLSDRFSAERPKGSFSTLEIQRTEQGDSAMYLCASSDRAEMNTEAFFGQGTRLTVV.

The sample holds a few counts of this clonotype. The J gene is TRBJ2-7, the V gene TRBV10-3, with 10 bases fitting TRBD1. CDR1 is ENHRY and CDR2 is SYGVKD in the germline V gene. V lost 8 bases and J lost 4; bases outside the gene matches: 5. The CDR3 is made up of 13 amino acids. In DNA form, the CDR3 reads TGTGCCATCCAGGACAGGGGGATATACGAGCAGTACTTC. Amino acids: CAIQDRGIYEQYF.

This clonotype was detected only a few times. This chain links TRBV7-8 with TRBJ2-3; 8 nucleotides agree with TRBD1. Trimming took 2 bases from V and 0 from J; bases not matched to a gene: 4. Germline values: CDR1 SGHVS, CDR2 FQNEAQ. The CDR3 has 16 amino acids. CDR3 in amino acids: CASSLRDRQSTDTQYF. DNA of the CDR3: TGTGCCAGCAGCTTAAGGGACAGGCAAAGCACAGATACGCAGTATTTT.

The CDR3 reads CASSLSGGPYEQYF. The DNA for the CDR3 is TGTGCCAGCAGTTTATCTGGCGGCCCCTACGAGCAGTACTTC. V is TRBV27 and J is TRBJ2-7; D remains unclear. The CDR3 has 14 amino acids. CDR1 is MNHEY, CDR2 SMNVEV, per germline (reference sequence). Trimming removed 0 bases from V and 2 bases from J, with 8 bases in between.

This rearrangement joins TRBV27 to TRBJ2-7; TRBD1 aligns across 9 bases. This CDR3 is 15 amino acids long. The germline CDR1 and CDR2 sequences are MNHEY and SMNVEV (reference sequence). V shed 5 bases, J shed 3 bases, and the junction held 8 bases outside the gene matches. Here the CDR3 DNA reads TGTGCCAGCAGTCCGAGACAGGGGGAAAACTACGAGCAGTACGTC. Encoded protein: CASSPRQGENYEQYV.

This clonotype was seen ten or more times. The chain joins TRBV7-2 to TRBJ1-5, with D perhaps matching TRBD1 (6 bases). The V end was cut by 2 bases, the J end by 5 bases, with 10 bases between. The germline CDR1 and CDR2 sequences are SGHTA and FQGNSA. The CDR3 loop spans 14 amino acids. CDR3 nucleotide sequence: TGTGCCAGCAGCTTAAGCAGGGGCGATCAGCCCCAGCATTTT. Its translation is CASSLSRGDQPQHF.

The gene calls are TRBV7-7 and TRBJ2-3, with D perhaps matching TRBD2 (6 bases). The CDR3 extends over 13 amino acids. Between the trimmed V and J ends, which lost 4 bases and 5 bases, there was a span of 10 bases. Germline V gene sequence: CDR1 SSHAT, CDR2 FNYEAQ (reference sequence). DNA for the CDR3: TGTGCCAGCAGCTCCGGCGGGGTAGATACGCAGTATTTT. Its translation is CASSSGGVDTQYF. Based on the CDR3 plus reference TRBV7-7 and TRBJ2-3, the full variable domain is GAGVSQSPRYKVTKRGQDVTLRCDPISSHATLYWYQQALGQGPEFLTYFNYEAQPDKSGLPSDRFSAERPEGSISTLTIQRTEQRDSAMYRCASSSGGVDTQYFGPGTRLTVL.

The chain couples TRBV12-3 or TRBV12-4 to TRBJ2-3; D gene ambiguous. The CDR3 length is 16 residues. The V gene lost 6 bases and the J gene lost 4 bases, with 20 bases spanning the gap. This CDR3 is CASSPQLVRTADTQYF. In DNA, the CDR3 is TGTGCCAGCAGCCCACAGTTGGTCCGAACCGCAGATACGCAGTATTTT.

This clonotype came up a few times. The V gene is TRBV18, the J gene TRBJ1-1; the D is unclear. CDR1 and CDR2 (germline): KGHSH, LQKENI. The length of the CDR3 is 13 residues. V shed 4 bases and J shed 1 base, with 7 bases lying between them. CDR3 DNA: TGTGCCAGCTCACGCGCGCCGAACACTGAAGCTTTCTTT. Encoded protein: CASSRAPNTEAFF.